This T cell receptor beta chain is drawn from a study of CXCR3-negative and CXCR3-positive naive CD8 T cells. Study-wide results and caveats: Diversity in memory CD8+ cells fell much lower than the comparably high levels seen in both naive subsets. TRB CDR3 hydrophobicity was greater in CXCR3-positive naive cells than in CXCR3-negative naive cells. Naive CXCR3-negative and CXCR3-positive cells had similar TRBV-TRBJ usage; memory differed.

Libraries of TRB cDNA were made by 5' RACE and carried UMIs. No DNA is given; TCRdb re-called the 5' RACE reads and lists each CDR3 protein once. The sample data list roughly 100,000 distinct CDR3 sequences. A word on this clonotype: The antigen remains undetermined.

Among CD8+ T cells, naive ones were CD45RO-CCR7+CD27+CD95-. Germline assignment: CDR1 MGHRA and CDR2 YSYEKL. The CDR3 totals 14 residues. The gene calls are TRBV4-1 and TRBJ2-7. The sequenced sample was naive CXCR3+ CD8+ T cells from blood. Subset reported: CD45RO-CCR7+CD27+CD95- naive CD8+ T cells expressing CXCR3 (TNR3+). The receptor's source is a human donor in good health. Some clones in this sample may be carry-over from other donors' samples. This chain's CDR3 is CASSQVSGNDEQYF.